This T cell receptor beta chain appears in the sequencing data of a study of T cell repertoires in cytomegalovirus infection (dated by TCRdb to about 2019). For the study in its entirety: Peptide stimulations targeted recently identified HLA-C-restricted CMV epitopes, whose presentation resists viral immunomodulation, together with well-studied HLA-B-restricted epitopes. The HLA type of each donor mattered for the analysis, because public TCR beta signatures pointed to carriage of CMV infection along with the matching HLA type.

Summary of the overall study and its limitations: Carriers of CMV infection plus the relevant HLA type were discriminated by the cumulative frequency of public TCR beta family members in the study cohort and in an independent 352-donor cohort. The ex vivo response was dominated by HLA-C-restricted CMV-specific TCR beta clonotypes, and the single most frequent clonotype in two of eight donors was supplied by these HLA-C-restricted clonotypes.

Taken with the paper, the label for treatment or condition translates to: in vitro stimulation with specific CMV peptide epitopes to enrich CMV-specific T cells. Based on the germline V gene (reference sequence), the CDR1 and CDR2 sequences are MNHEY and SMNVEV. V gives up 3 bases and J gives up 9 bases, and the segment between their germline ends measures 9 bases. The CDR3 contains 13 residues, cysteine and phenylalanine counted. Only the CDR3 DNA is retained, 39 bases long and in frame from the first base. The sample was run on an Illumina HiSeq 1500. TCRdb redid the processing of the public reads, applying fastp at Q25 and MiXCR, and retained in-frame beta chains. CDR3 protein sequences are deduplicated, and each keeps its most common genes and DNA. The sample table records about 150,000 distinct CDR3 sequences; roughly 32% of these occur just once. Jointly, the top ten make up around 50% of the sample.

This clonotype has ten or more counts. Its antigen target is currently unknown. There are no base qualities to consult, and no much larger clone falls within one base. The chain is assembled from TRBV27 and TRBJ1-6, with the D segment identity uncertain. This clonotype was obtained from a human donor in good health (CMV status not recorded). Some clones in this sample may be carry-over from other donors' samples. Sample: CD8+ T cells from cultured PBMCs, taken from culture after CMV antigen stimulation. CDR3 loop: CASSFARGSPLHF. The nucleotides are TGTGCCAGCAGTTTTGCCCGAGGTTCACCCCTCCACTTT.